This paragraph covers one T cell receptor beta chain sequence. This entry comes from a study of identifying expanded T cells in peripheral blood. Data came from immunoSEQ multiplex PCR; TCRdb stores just in-frame clones and leaves some out. The sample lists some 75,000 clones, 90% occurring once. This CDR3 has 20 residues. J was trimmed by 1 base and V by 4 bases; bases with no gene match: 19. Germline V gives CDR1 ENHRY, CDR2 SYGVKD. This sequence was found in a person aged 18 to 70 in good health. Source material: blood. The genes are TRBV10-3 and TRBJ2-5; TRBD1 matches 9 bases. In DNA, the CDR3 is TGTGCCATCAGTGGCCCCGGACAGGGGCCGCTTTCAGCCTCCCAAGAGACCCAGTACTTC. Translating it yields CAISGPGQGPLSASQETQYF.